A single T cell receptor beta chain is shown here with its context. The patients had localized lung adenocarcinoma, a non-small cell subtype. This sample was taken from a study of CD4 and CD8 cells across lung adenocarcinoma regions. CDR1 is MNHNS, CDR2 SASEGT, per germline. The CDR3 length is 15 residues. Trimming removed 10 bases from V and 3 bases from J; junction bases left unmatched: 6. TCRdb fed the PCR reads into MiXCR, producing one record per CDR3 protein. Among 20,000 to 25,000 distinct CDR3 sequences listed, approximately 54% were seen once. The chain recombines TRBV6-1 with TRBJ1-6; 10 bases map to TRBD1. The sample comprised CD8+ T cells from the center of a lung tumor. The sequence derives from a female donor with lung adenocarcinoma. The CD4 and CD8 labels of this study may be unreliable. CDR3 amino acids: CATEGQGFYNSPLHF. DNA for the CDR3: TGTGCCACCGAGGGACAGGGGTTCTATAATTCACCCCTCCACTTT.